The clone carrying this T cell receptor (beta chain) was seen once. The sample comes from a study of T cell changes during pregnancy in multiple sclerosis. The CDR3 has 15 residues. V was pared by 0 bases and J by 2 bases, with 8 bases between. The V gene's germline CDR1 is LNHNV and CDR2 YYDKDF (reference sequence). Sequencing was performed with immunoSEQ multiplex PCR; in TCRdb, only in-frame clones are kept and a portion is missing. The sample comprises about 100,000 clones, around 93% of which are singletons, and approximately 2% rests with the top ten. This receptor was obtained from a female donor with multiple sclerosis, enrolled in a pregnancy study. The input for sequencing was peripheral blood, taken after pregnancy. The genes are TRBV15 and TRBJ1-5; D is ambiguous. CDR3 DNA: TGTGCCACCAGCAGAGAATCTCTCGGCAATCAGCCCCAGCATTTT. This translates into CATSRESLGNQPQHF.